This T cell receptor beta chain was retrieved from a study of blood T cells in healthy people across ages (dated by TCRdb to between 2015 and 2017). Background for the entire study: Template switching captured roughly one uniquely barcoded TCR beta cDNA molecule per two T cells in model experiments. Donors of different ages were randomly distributed across sequencing lanes to avoid experimental bias. Age-related changes in TCR beta repertoire diversity were measured in the study by deep sequencing normalized with unique cDNA molecular identifiers. For two donors (one aged 18 to 29 and one aged 80 or older), the study analyzed two additional independent replicas of 1 million unique cDNA reads from the same blood draw. The donors were divided into four age groups: young (average roughly 17 years), middle-aged (approximately 39), aged (about 60) and long-lived (roughly 88). Study-wide findings and limitations: Compared with the aged group, the long-lived group had more naive CD4+ T cells, fewer expanded clones and increased TCR diversity, a pattern suggesting age selection. Estimates of total diversity based on one million sequenced T cells were considered lower bounds and underestimates. Observed TCR beta diversity correlated strongly with the percentage of naive T cells measured by flow cytometry. Donor CMV infection status was unknown, potentially confounding age-related changes in expanded clonotypes. As age increased, observed TCR beta diversity per million T cells dropped in a roughly linear way, and a significant reduction was already evident by age about 40. Because profiling used bulk unsorted PBMCs, naive and antigen-experienced compartments could not be compared conclusively.

Counted from cysteine to phenylalanine, this CDR3 has 14 amino acids. This entry keeps only the CDR3 DNA: 42 bases, framed from base 1. V is shortened by 0 bases, J by 2 bases, and the region joining them spans 7 bases. CDR1 is given as MNHEY and CDR2 as SMNVEV, both from the germline V gene (reference sequence). This clonotype was observed a handful of times. No antigen is known for it. It has no much larger one-base neighbor in the sample; base qualities were not kept. Systemically healthy Caucasian individuals from Russia, some 40 in total and aged roughly 6 to 95 years, were included as donors. Each donor gave ten milliliters of peripheral blood, collected into EDTA-treated Vacutainer tubes. Ficoll-Paque density-gradient centrifugation was used to isolate PBMCs, with at least 7 million per sample. Trizol reagent was used to extract total RNA from PBMCs, with at least 5 micrograms per sample. The percentages of naive CD45RAhigh/CD27high T cells were determined by flow cytometry on a PBMC aliquot from every donor.

Libraries came from 5' RACE. The instrument was an Illumina HiSeq 2500. A second PCR of about 7 to 12 cycles was performed with a sample-barcoded 5' primer and a J-beta primer mix. A template-switch 5' adaptor carrying 12 random nucleotides introduced a unique molecular identifier onto each TCR beta cDNA molecule. Each sample yielded at least 3 million CDR3-containing paired-end reads. All of the RNA was converted into first-strand cDNA using the Mint cDNA synthesis kit, with a TRBC-specific oligonucleotide serving as the primer. Following uracil-DNA glycosylase treatment, all cDNA underwent a first 18-cycle PCR with the universal primers M1SS and BC2_uni_R. The authors' analysis ran thus. Each sample was normalized by randomly selecting 1 million high-quality reads, each carrying a distinct molecular identifier. Instead of being binned into consensus sequences, reads that shared molecular identifiers were thrown out. MiTCR, run with a Q25 quality threshold and the strictest error-elimination algorithm, handled CDR3 identification, clonotype clustering and error correction. A nonparametric unseen species model using Euler transformation provided a lower-bound estimate of total TCR beta diversity. In-frame beta chains were kept once TCRdb had trimmed the public reads at Q25 with fastp and called clones with MiXCR. CDR3 protein duplicates are merged, each entry listing the most common genes and DNA. What appears here as the V and J calls and clone size reflects TCRdb's work, not the paper's. This sample has hundreds of thousands of distinct CDR3 sequences in its table, and around three fifths of those were observed once. The leading ten clones occupy around 25% of the sample.

The clonotype was recovered from a man aged 40-49 years in good health. The chain employs TRBV27 and TRBJ1-1; possibly the D gene is TRBD1, per 6 matching bases. Source material: blood. The nucleotides are TGTGCCAGCAGTTTATCTGGGGGCAACACTGAAGCTTTCTTT. This sequence encodes CASSLSGGNTEAFF.